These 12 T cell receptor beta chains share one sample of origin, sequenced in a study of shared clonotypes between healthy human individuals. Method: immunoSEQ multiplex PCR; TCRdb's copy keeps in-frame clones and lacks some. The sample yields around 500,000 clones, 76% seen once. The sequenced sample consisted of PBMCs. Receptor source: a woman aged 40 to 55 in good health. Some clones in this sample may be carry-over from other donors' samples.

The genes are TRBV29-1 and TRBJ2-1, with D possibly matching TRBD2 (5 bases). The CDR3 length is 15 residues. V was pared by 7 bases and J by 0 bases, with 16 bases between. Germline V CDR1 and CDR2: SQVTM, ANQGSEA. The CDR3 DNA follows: TGCAGCGCCCAACACACTAGGAGCTCCTACAATGAGCAGTTCTTC. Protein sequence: CSAQHTRSSYNEQFF.

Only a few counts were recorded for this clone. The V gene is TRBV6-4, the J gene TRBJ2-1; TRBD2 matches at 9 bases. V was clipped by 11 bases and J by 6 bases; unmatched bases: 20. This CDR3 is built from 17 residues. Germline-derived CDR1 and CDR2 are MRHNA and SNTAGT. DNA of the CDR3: TGTGCCCTTTACCAGGCGGGAGGGCCTCATTTCGTCAATGAGCAGTTCTTC. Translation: CALYQAGGPHFVNEQFF.

CDR3 nucleotides: TGCGCCAGCAGCCAAGCCGCAACGGGACAGCAAGAGACCCAGTACTTC. This codes for CASSQAATGQQETQYF. The rearrangement links TRBV4-1 to TRBJ2-5; TRBD1 matches 7 bases. Germline loops: CDR1 MGHRA, CDR2 YSYEKL. The CDR3 is 16 amino acids. The J segment lost 2 bases and the V segment lost 1 base, leaving 7 bases of the junction unmatched.

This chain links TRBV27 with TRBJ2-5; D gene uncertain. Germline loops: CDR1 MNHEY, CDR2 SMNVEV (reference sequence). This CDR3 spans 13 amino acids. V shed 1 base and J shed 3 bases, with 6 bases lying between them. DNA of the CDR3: TGTGCCAGCAGTTTATTCCAAGAAGAGACCCAGTACTTC. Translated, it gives CASSLFQEETQYF.

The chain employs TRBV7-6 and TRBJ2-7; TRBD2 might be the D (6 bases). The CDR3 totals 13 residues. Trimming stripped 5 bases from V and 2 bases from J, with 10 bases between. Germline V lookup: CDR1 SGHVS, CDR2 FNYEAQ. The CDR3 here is CASSISGAYEQYF. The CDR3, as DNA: TGTGCCAGCAGCATATCGGGAGCCTACGAGCAGTACTTC.

CDR3 sequence: CAITPDRGAGNTIYF. CDR3 DNA sequence: TGTGCCATCACCCCGGACAGGGGAGCCGGAAACACCATATATTTT. The genes are TRBV10-3 and TRBJ1-3, with 9 bases matching TRBD1. Germline V gene lookup returns CDR1 ENHRY and CDR2 SYGVKD. CDR3 length: 15 residues. J lost 4 bases, V lost 7 bases, and 8 bases had no gene match.

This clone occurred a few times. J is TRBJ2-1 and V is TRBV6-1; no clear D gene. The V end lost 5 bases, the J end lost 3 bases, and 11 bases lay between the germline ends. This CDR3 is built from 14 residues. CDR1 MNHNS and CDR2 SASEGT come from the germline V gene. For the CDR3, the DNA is TGTGCCAGCAGTCCAAGCCTTGGCTACAATGAGCAGTTCTTC. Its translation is CASSPSLGYNEQFF.

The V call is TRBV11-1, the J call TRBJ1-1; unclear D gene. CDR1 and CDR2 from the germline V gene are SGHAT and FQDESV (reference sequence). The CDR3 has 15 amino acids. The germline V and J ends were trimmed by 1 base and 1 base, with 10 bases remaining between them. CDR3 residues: CASSLGPSGNTEAFF. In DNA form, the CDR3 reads TGTGCCAGCAGCTTAGGTCCGAGCGGGAACACTGAAGCTTTCTTT.

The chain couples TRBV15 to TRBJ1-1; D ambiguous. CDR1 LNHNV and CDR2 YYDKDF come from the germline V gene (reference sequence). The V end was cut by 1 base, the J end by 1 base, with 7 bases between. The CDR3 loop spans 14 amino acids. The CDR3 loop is CATSRASGNTEAFF. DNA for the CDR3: TGTGCCACCAGCAGAGCCTCGGGGAACACTGAAGCTTTCTTT.

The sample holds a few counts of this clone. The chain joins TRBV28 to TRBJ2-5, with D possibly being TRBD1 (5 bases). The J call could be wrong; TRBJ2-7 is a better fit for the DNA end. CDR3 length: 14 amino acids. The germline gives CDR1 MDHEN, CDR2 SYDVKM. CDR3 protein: CASRGFTGSYEQYF. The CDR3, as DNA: TGTGCCAGCAGGGGATTTACAGGCTCCTACGAGCAGTACTTC.

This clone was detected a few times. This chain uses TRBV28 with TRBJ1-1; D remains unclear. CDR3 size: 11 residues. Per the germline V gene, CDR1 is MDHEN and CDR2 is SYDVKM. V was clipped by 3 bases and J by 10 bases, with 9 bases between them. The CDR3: CASSLTSLAFF. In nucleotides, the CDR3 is TGTGCCAGCAGTTTGACGTCTTTAGCTTTCTTT.

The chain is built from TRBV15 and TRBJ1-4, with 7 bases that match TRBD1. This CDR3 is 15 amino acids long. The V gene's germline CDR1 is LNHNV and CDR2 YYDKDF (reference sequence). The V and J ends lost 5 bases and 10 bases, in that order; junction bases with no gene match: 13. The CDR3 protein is CATSAQTGTGGKLFF. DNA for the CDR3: TGTGCCACCAGCGCTCAGACAGGGACGGGCGGAAAACTGTTTTTT. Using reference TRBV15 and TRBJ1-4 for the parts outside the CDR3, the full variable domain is DAMVIQNPRYQVTQFGKPVTLSCSQTLNHNVMYWYQQKSSQAPKLLFHYYDKDFNNEADTPDNFQSRRPNTSFCFLDIRSPGLGDTAMYLCATSAQTGTGGKLFFGSGTQLSVL.